The 10 T cell receptor beta chains reported below all come from one sample, sequenced in a study of neoadjuvant nivolumab and ipilimumab in lung cancer. TCRdb's table, derived via immunoSEQ multiplex PCR, lists solely in-frame clones and lacks some. The sample lists 10,000 to 15,000 clones; nearly 70% were seen once. The input for sequencing was peripheral blood, taken after neoadjuvant nivolumab, alone or with ipilimumab, at or shortly before surgery. The receptors were gathered from an adult with non-small cell lung cancer.

This clone has just one count. The rearrangement uses TRBV5-5 and TRBJ2-7, with a tentative D call TRBD1 (5 bases). This CDR3 spans 15 amino acids. V lost 0 bases and J 5 bases, leaving 15 bases between the germline ends. Germline CDR1 is SGHKS and CDR2 is YYEKEE (reference sequence). CDR3 sequence reads: CASSLDRRAFNEQYF. As DNA, the CDR3 is TGTGCCAGCAGCTTGGATCGCAGGGCGTTCAACGAGCAGTACTTC.

The gene calls are TRBV5-1 and TRBJ2-7; D remains ambiguous. V lost 4 bases to trimming and J lost 2 bases, with 10 bases between them. The CDR3 is 13 residues long. Germline V gene data show CDR1 as SGHRS and CDR2 as YFSETQ. CDR3 loop: CASSLDIAYEQYF. Written as DNA, the CDR3 is TGCGCCAGCAGCCTCGACATTGCCTACGAGCAGTACTTC.

This clone was seen more than once but under ten times. The gene calls are TRBV10-3 and TRBJ2-7; D may be TRBD1 (7 bases). Between the trimmed V and J ends, which lost 7 bases and 5 bases, there was a span of 15 bases. CDR3 length: 13 amino acids. In germline, CDR1 is ENHRY, CDR2 SYGVKD. The CDR3 reads CAIKGAGFDEQYF. The CDR3 DNA follows: TGTGCCATCAAGGGGGCGGGATTCGACGAGCAGTACTTC.

This chain joins TRBV6-6 and TRBJ2-7; no reliable D call. Trimming took 6 bases from V and 4 from J, leaving 7 bases between them. The CDR3 loop spans 11 amino acids. The germline V gene has CDR1 MNHNY and CDR2 SVGAGI (reference sequence). The CDR3 sequence is CASSPSYEQYF. The CDR3 coding sequence is TGTGCCAGCAGCCCCAGTTACGAGCAGTACTTC.

The chain is built from TRBV5-1 and TRBJ2-1; D unresolved. Germline V CDR1 and CDR2: SGHRS, YFSETQ. Trimming cost V 0 bases and J 7 bases, with 8 bases left between them. The CDR3 spans 13 residues. CDR3 nucleotides: TGCGCCAGCAGCTTGGGTACGGGTAATGAGCAGTTCTTC. It encodes CASSLGTGNEQFF.

The chain couples TRBV12-5 to TRBJ2-3, with 14 bases that match TRBD2. Looked up from germline, CDR1 is LGHNT and CDR2 is FRNRAP. The CDR3 is 16 residues long. V trimming: 5 bases; J trimming: 4 bases; junction bases outside the gene matches: 5. DNA of the CDR3: TGTGCTAGTGGTCGGGGACTAGCGGGAGATCCAGATACGCAGTATTTT. It translates to CASGRGLAGDPDTQYF.

This chain uses TRBV5-1 with TRBJ2-5; D possibly corresponds to TRBD2 (5 bases). Trimming removed 0 bases from V and 4 bases from J, with 16 bases in between. CDR1 is SGHRS, CDR2 YFSETQ, per germline. The CDR3 loop spans 16 amino acids. In DNA form, the CDR3 reads TGCGCCAGCAGCTTGGGGCAGACTACTAGAGGAGAGACCCAGTACTTC. This translates into CASSLGQTTRGETQYF.

The chain is built from TRBV30 and TRBJ1-4; TRBD1 agrees at 7 bases. CDR3 length: 14 residues. Germline V gene sequence: CDR1 GTSNPN, CDR2 SVGIG (reference sequence). V trimming: 4 bases; J trimming: 10 bases; junction bases outside the gene matches: 12. CDR3 region: CAWTNRGALAKLFF. The CDR3 DNA reads TGTGCCTGGACGAACAGGGGCGCCCTAGCAAAACTGTTTTTT.

The chain couples TRBV6-5 to TRBJ1-1; maybe TRBD1 (5 bases). The CDR3 totals 15 residues. Germline V CDR1 and CDR2: MNHEY, SVGAGI. The ends were cut back, 6 bases at V and 4 bases at J, with 18 bases in the middle. CDR3 amino acids: CASSPQRPGLTEAFF. The CDR3 nucleotides are TGTGCCAGCAGCCCCCAAAGGCCGGGGCTCACTGAAGCTTTCTTT.

The chain joins TRBV7-9 to TRBJ2-7; D is unclear. The CDR3 covers 15 residues. The germline CDR1 and CDR2 sequences are SEHNR and FQNEAQ (reference sequence). V was trimmed by 1 base and J by 1 base, leaving 11 bases between them. The DNA of the CDR3 is TGTGCCAGCAGCTTAGTCGGAGCAGGATCCTACGAGCAGTACTTC. This translates into CASSLVGAGSYEQYF.